One and the same sample provided the 14 T cell receptor beta chains below, sequenced in a study of T cells in Graves' hyperthyroidism and ophthalmopathy. Amplification targeted TCR beta CDR3 regions from RNA transcripts. First-round RT-PCR of the TCR CDR3 relied on the HTBI primer set. TCRdb recomputed calls from the multiplex PCR reads with MiXCR, one row per CDR3 protein. There are over 250,000 distinct CDR3 sequences in the sample; around a quarter occur only once, and over 25% lies in the top ten. The specimen sequenced was blood. These receptors were taken from a man aged 40-55 years with Graves' hyperthyroidism that later progressed to Graves' ophthalmopathy.

The sample holds many counts of this clonotype. V gene TRBV18 combines with J gene TRBJ2-4; 9 bases line up with TRBD2. The CDR3 spans 17 residues. With V trimmed by 3 bases and J by 3 bases, 9 bases remained unmatched. CDR1 is KGHSH, CDR2 LQKENI, per germline. The CDR3 protein is CASSPSREGLVKNIQYF. The CDR3 DNA is TGTGCCAGCTCACCTTCGCGGGAGGGCCTGGTCAAAAACATTCAGTACTTC.

This clonotype was detected ten times or more. The gene calls are TRBV29-1 and TRBJ1-2; D gene unclear. V was clipped by 3 bases and J by 8 bases, with 10 bases between them. The length of the CDR3 is 11 residues. Looked up from germline, CDR1 is SQVTM and CDR2 is ANQGSEA. CDR3 DNA sequence: TGCAGCGTTGATGGAGAGGGCGGCTACACCTTC. Residues: CSVDGEGGYTF.

This clonotype was seen many times. The V call is TRBV4-1, the J call TRBJ1-1; the D is unclear. This CDR3 has 15 amino acids. Germline values: CDR1 MGHRA, CDR2 YSYEKL. The germline V and J ends were trimmed by 0 bases and 4 bases, with 12 bases remaining between them. The CDR3 loop reads CASSQEGEGITEAFF. The CDR3 DNA is TGCGCCAGCAGCCAAGAGGGCGAGGGTATCACTGAAGCTTTCTTT.

The rearrangement links TRBV27 to TRBJ1-2; D unresolved. CDR3 length: 15 residues. Trimming stripped 5 bases from V and 2 bases from J, with 15 bases between. Germline loops: CDR1 MNHEY, CDR2 SMNVEV (reference sequence). The CDR3 spells CASSPSGFLNYGYTF. CDR3 coding DNA: TGTGCCAGCAGTCCCTCGGGATTCCTCAACTATGGCTACACCTTC.

This clonotype was counted a few times. In DNA form, the CDR3 reads TGTGCCAGCAGCTTAGATCTTAGCGGGAGAGGTCGTGATAATGAGCAGTTCTTC. Amino acid sequence: CASSLDLSGRGRDNEQFF. The J gene is TRBJ2-1, the V gene TRBV11-2; 9 nucleotides align to TRBD2. CDR1 and CDR2 from the germline V gene are SGHAT and FQNNGV. The CDR3 sequence is 18 residues long. V lost 0 bases, J lost 7 bases, and 13 bases stayed unmatched.

V and J are TRBV6-1 and TRBJ2-7; a possible D gene is TRBD2 (5 bases). Looked up from germline, CDR1 is MNHNS and CDR2 is SASEGT. This CDR3 region has 13 residues. Trimming cost V 8 bases and J 5 bases, with 16 bases left between them. The CDR3 reads CASRRGSFNEQYF. CDR3 nucleotide sequence: TGTGCCAGCCGTAGAGGGAGCTTCAACGAGCAGTACTTC.

The chain combines TRBV11-2 with TRBJ2-2, with D possibly TRBD2 on 6 matching bases. V shed 6 bases and J shed 4 bases, with 18 bases lying between them. Per germline, CDR1 SGHAT and CDR2 FQNNGV. This CDR3 is 16 amino acids long. The CDR3 sequence is CASSVGGSGATGELFF. The CDR3 DNA reads as TGTGCCAGCAGTGTAGGAGGGAGTGGGGCCACCGGGGAGCTGTTTTTT.

In this sample, this clonotype turned up many times. The chain recombines TRBV5-4 with TRBJ2-3, with TRBD2 identical over 7 bases. The CDR3 covers 16 residues. Germline CDR1 is SGHNT and CDR2 is YYREEE (reference sequence). V lost 0 bases to trimming and J lost 2 bases; unmatched junction nucleotides: 6. The CDR3, as DNA: TGTGCCAGCAGCTTGGTTGGTGGGGGGGTCACAGATACGCAGTATTTT. As protein: CASSLVGGGVTDTQYF. Variable domain in full (rest from reference TRBV5-4 and TRBJ2-3): ETGVTQSPTHLIKTRGQQVTLRCSSQSGHNTVSWYQQALGQGPQFIFQYYREEENGRGNFPPRFSGLQFPNYSSELNVNALELDDSALYLCASSLVGGGVTDTQYFGPGTRLTVL.

The chain combines TRBV6-1 with TRBJ1-2, with TRBD1 identical over 7 bases. The germline CDR1 and CDR2 sequences are MNHNS and SASEGT. Germline trimming cut 7 bases from V and 0 bases from J; bases unmatched to any gene: 5. There are 14 residues in the CDR3. The DNA for the CDR3 is TGTGCCAGCACTCGGGACAGAGCTAACTATGGCTACACCTTC. As protein: CASTRDRANYGYTF.

This clonotype was picked up many times. This sequence joins TRBV20-1 and TRBJ2-7, with a possible D match to TRBD2 (6 bases). In germline, CDR1 is DFQATT, CDR2 SNEGSKA (reference sequence). Trimming stripped 3 bases from V and 5 bases from J, with 14 bases between. The CDR3 totals 13 residues. The CDR3 reads CSASTGETHEQYF. The CDR3 DNA reads as TGCAGTGCTAGTACGGGGGAGACCCACGAGCAGTACTTC.

V gene TRBV6-2 or TRBV6-3 combines with J gene TRBJ1-2, with 8 bases that match TRBD1. J gave up 8 bases and V 7 bases, and 9 bases lay outside the gene matches. Germline lookup yields CDR1 MNHEY and CDR2 SVGEGT. The length of the CDR3 is 13 residues. CDR3 in DNA: TGTGCCAGCACCGAAAGAGACAGGGGCGGCTACACCTTC. This sequence encodes CASTERDRGGYTF.

V gene TRBV20-1 combines with J gene TRBJ1-5; D perhaps matches TRBD1 (5 bases). The CDR3 consists of 17 residues. CDR1 and CDR2 (germline): DFQATT, SNEGSKA (reference sequence). V gave up 0 bases and J gave up 5 bases, with 20 bases separating them. In nucleotides, the CDR3 is TGCAGTGCTAGAGACCCGACTAAGGGACGCCCCTATCAGCCCCAGCATTTT. Its translation: CSARDPTKGRPYQPQHF.

The chain's CDR3 is CAWEGTSDGETQYF. The CDR3 region has the DNA TGTGCCTGGGAAGGGACTAGCGATGGAGAGACCCAGTACTTC. The rearrangement uses TRBV30 and TRBJ2-5, with 10 bases matching TRBD2. The trim removed 5 bases at V and 4 bases at J, leaving 7 bases unmatched. Germline V lookup: CDR1 GTSNPN, CDR2 SVGIG (reference sequence). This CDR3 has 14 residues. Full variable domain (outside the CDR3, taken from reference TRBV30 and TRBJ2-5): SQTIHQWPATLVQPVGSPLSLECTVEGTSNPNLYWYRQAAGRGLQLLFYSVGIGQISSEVPQNLSASRPQDRQFILSSKKLLLSDSGFYLCAWEGTSDGETQYFGPGTRLLVL.

At least ten counts were recorded for this clonotype. The chain couples TRBV4-1 to TRBJ2-6; D unresolved. The CDR3 runs to 16 residues. Germline-derived CDR1 and CDR2 are MGHRA and YSYEKL. Deletions cut 0 bases from V and 0 bases from J, with 6 bases between. CDR3 sequence: CASSQDPASGANVLTF. The CDR3 nucleotides are TGCGCCAGCAGCCAAGATCCTGCCTCTGGGGCCAACGTCCTGACTTTC.